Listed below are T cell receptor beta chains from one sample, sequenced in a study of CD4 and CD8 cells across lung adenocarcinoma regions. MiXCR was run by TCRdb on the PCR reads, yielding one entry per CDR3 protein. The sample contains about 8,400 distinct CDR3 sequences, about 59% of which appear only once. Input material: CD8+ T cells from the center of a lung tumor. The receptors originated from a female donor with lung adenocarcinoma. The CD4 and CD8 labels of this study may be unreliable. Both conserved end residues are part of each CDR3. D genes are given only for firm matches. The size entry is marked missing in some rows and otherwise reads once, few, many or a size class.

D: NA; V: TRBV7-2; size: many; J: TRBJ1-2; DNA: TGTGCCAGCAGGATGGTAGGCTATGGCTACACCTTC; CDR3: CASRMVGYGYTF
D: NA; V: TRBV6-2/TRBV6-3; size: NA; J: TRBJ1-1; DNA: TGTGGCAGCAGTTACGGGGTGAACACTGAAGCTTTCTTT; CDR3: CGSSYGVNTEAFF
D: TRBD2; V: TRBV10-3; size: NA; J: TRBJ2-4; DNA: TGTGCCGGGCACCAGGGACTAGCCAAAGACATCCAGTACTTC; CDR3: CAGHQGLAKDIQYF
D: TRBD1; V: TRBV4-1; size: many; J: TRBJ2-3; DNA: TGCGCCAGCAGCCAAGCCGGGACAGGGGATGTTCCAGATACGCAGTATTTT; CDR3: CASSQAGTGDVPDTQYF
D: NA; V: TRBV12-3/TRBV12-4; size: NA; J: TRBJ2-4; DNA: TGTGCCAGCAGTCTGGGGAACCTGGACATCCAGTACTTC; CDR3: CASSLGNLDIQYF
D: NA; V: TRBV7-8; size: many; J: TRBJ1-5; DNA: TGTGCCAGCAGCTTAGTGGGATCCGGGAATCAGCCCCAGCATTTT; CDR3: CASSLVGSGNQPQHF
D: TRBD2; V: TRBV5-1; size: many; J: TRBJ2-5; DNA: TGCGCCAGCAGCTGGGGGGGGGAGCAGTACTTC; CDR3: CASSWGGEQYF
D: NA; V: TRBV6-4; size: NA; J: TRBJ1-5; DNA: TGTGCCAGCAGTGACGGGATAGGGGGTGGACAGCCCCAGCATTTT; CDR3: CASSDGIGGGQPQHF
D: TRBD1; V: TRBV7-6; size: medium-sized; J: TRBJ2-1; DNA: TGTGCCAGCAGCTTAGTGGTTTGGGACAGGGGGTTTGGGACCTACAATGAGCAGTTCTTC; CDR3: CASSLVVWDRGFGTYNEQFF
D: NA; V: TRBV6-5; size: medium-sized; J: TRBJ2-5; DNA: TGTGCCAGCACCCGACTGGAAGAGACCCAGTACTTC; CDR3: CASTRLEETQYF
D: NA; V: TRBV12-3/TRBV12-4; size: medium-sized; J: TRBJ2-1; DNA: TGTGCCAGCAGTCCCCAACAGGGAAACAATGAGCAGTTCTTC; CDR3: CASSPQQGNNEQFF
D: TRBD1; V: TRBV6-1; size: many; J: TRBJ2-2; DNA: TGTGCCAGCAGTGGAACAGGGGGCAAGGCCGGGGAGCTGTTTTTT; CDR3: CASSGTGGKAGELFF
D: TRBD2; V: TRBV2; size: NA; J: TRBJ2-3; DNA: TGTGCCAGCAAACTTGGGGGGGGGTCTGATACGCAGTATTTT; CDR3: CASKLGGGSDTQYF
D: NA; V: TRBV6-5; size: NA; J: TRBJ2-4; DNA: TGTGCCAGCAGTTACTCCGGGCAGGGAGACATTCAGTACTTC; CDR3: CASSYSGQGDIQYF
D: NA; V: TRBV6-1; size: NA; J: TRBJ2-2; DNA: TGTGCCAGCAGTGACACTTACACCGGGGAGCTGTTTTTT; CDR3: CASSDTYTGELFF
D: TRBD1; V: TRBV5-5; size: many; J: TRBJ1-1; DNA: TGTGCCAGCAGCTTATTACCCACTGCGGGGACAGTGAACACTGAAGCTTTCTTT; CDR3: CASSLLPTAGTVNTEAFF
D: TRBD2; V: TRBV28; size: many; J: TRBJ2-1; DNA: TGTGCCAGCACGGCTTGGGGGCTAGCGGGATACAAGTCCTACAATGAGCAGTTCTTC; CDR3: CASTAWGLAGYKSYNEQFF
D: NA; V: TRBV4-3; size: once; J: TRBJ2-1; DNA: TGCGCCAGCAGCCAAGAAACTCGATTTAGCGGAGTCGCTGGCGATGAGCAGTTCTTC; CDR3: CASSQETRFSGVAGDEQFF
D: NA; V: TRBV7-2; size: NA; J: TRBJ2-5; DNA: TGTGCCAGCAGCTCCTACCGTCAACCCGGGACCTGGTACCAAGAGACCCAGTACTTC; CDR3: CASSSYRQPGTWYQETQYF
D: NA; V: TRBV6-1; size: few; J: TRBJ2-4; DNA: TGTGCCAGTGGAGCCAAAGACACGCAGTATTTC; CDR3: CASGAKDTQYF
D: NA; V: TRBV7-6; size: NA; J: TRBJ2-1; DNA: TGTGCCAGCCTGCGGGACAAGCTCGGGGAGCAGTTCTTC; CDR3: CASLRDKLGEQFF
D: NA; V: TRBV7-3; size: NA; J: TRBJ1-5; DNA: TGTGCCAGCAGCATAGGGACGGTTGGTCGGCCCCAGCATTTT; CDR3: CASSIGTVGRPQHF
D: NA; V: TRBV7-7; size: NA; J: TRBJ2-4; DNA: TGTGCTAGCAGCTTAGCCTCGAGAAGGACCGCGACAGGCGGAGCCCGAGCCAAAAAGACTCAGTACTTC; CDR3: CASSLASRRTATGGARAKKTQYF
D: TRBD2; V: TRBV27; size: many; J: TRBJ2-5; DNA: TGTGCCAGCAGATACGGGACTAGTAGGGACAATGAGCAGTACTTC; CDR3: CASRYGTSRDNEQYF
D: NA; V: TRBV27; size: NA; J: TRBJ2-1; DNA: TGTGCCAGCGGGGGGGGGGGGGCCCGTTTGGCGGAGACGCAGTACTTT; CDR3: CASGGGGARLAETQYF
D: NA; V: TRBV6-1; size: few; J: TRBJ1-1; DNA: TGTGCCAGCACCAATCCGGGGGCCTCCACTGAAGCTTTCTTT; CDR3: CASTNPGASTEAFF
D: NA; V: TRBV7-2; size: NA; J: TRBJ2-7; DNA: TGCGCCGTCACGGGGGTGGGTACCACAAACACGCAGTACTTC; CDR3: CAVTGVGTTNTQYF
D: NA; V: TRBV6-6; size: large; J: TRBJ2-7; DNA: TGTGCCAGCTTGTGGTCGACAGACTCCTACGAGCAGTACTTC; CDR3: CASLWSTDSYEQYF
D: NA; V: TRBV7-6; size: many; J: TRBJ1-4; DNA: TGTGCCAGCAGCTTCGACGGGACCGGAGATCGTCTGTTTTTT; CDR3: CASSFDGTGDRLFF
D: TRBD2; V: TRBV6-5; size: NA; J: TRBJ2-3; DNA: TGTGCCAGCAGTTACTCCCCGGGGCCGGGGGGAGAGACGCAGTATTTC; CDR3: CASSYSPGPGGETQYF
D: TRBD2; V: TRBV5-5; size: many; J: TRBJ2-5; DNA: TGTGCCAGCAGCGTGAGCGGGGGCCTAGAGACCCAGTACTTC; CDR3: CASSVSGGLETQYF
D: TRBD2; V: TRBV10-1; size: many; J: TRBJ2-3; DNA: TGCGCCAGCAGTGAACTAGCGGGAGAAAAAGGCACAGATACGCAGTATTTT; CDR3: CASSELAGEKGTDTQYF
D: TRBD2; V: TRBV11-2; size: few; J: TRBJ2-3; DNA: TGTGCCAGGGGCCTCGGGGGGGGGCCCCTAGATACGCAGTACTTT; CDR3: CARGLGGGPLDTQYF
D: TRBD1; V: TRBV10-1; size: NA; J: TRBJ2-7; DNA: TGCGCCAGCAGTGAGTCGATAGTGGGACAGGGAGACCCATACGAGCAGTACTTC; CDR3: CASSESIVGQGDPYEQYF
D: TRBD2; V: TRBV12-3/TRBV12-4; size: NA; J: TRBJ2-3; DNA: TGTGCCAGCAGGGGGGGGTGTGCGGGAGATACGCAGTATTTC; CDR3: CASRGGCAGDTQYF
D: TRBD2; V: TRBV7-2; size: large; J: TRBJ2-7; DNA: TGTGCCAGCAGCTTAGTATCTAGCGGGGGGGATTCCTACGAGCAGTACTTC; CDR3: CASSLVSSGGDSYEQYF
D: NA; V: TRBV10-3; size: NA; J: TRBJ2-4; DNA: TGTGCGGGGATCGGGGGCCTAGCCCAAGACACCCAGTACTTC; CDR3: CAGIGGLAQDTQYF
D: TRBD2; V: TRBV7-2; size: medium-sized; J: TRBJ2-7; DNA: TGTGCCAGCAGCTTATTTGGACTAGCGGGAGGGAGAGAGCAGTACTTC; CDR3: CASSLFGLAGGREQYF
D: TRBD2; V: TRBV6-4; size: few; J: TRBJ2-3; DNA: TGTGCCAGCAGTATGACTAGCGGGGTTAGCACAGATACGCAGTATTTT; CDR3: CASSMTSGVSTDTQYF
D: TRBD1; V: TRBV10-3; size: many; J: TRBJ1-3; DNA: TGTGCCATCGACGGGACAGGGACTGGAAACACCATATATTTT; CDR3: CAIDGTGTGNTIYF
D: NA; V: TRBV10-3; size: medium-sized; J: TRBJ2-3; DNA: TGTGCCAGTAGACAGACAGATACGCAGTATTTT; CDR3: CASRQTDTQYF
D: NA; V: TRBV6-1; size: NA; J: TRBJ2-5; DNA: TGTGCCAGCAGTGAAGGCTCGCCGCTCGGAGAGACGCAGTACTTC; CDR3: CASSEGSPLGETQYF
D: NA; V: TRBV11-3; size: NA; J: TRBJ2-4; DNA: TGTGTCAGCAGCCCGGGACACCGGGACATCCAGTACTTC; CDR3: CVSSPGHRDIQYF
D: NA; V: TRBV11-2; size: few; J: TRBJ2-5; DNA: TGTGCCGGGGGCTTCGGGGGCGGGGACCTAGATACCCAGTATTTC; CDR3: CAGGFGGGDLDTQYF
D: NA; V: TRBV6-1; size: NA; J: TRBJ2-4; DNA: TGTGCCGGCATCGGGGGCCGAGCCAAAGAGATCCAGTACTTC; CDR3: CAGIGGRAKEIQYF
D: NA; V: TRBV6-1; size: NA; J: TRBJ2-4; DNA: TGTGCCGGCGGGCCTGGGGGCAACGACGCAGATACCCAGTACTTC; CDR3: CAGGPGGNDADTQYF
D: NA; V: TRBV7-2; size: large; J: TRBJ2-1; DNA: TGTGCCAGCAGCTCGGGGAATTCCTACAATGAGCAGTTCTTC; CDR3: CASSSGNSYNEQFF
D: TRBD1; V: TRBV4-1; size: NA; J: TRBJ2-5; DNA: TGCGCCAGCAGCCAAGAAAGACAGGGGTGGGAGACCCAGTACTTC; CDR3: CASSQERQGWETQYF
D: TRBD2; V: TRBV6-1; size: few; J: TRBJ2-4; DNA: TGTGCCGGCAACGGGGGACTAGACAAAAACACTCAGTACTTC; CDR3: CAGNGGLDKNTQYF
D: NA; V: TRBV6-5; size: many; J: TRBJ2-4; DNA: TGTGCCAGCAGTTACTCGCAACTAGCCAAAAACATTCAGTACTTC; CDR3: CASSYSQLAKNIQYF
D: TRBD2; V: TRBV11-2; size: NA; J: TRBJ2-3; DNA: TGTGCCAGCAGCTTCGGGGGGGGGCCCGAAGATACGCAGTTTTTC; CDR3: CASSFGGGPEDTQFF
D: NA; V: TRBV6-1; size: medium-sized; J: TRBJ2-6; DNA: TGTGCCAGCAGTGAGAGGGAAATCAGCTCTGGGGCCAACGTCCTGACTTTC; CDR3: CASSEREISSGANVLTF
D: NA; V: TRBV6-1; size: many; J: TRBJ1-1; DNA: TGTGCCAGCAGTCCACGCTGGGGGAGGGACACTGAAGCTTTCTTT; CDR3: CASSPRWGRDTEAFF
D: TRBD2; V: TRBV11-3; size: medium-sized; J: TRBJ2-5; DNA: TGTGCCAGCAGCTTAAAACTAGCGGGACCTGAGCAGTACTTC; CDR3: CASSLKLAGPEQYF
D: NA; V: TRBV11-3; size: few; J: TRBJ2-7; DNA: TGTGCCAGCAGCTTATGTGGGATACTGTACGACGAGCAGTACTTC; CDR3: CASSLCGILYDEQYF
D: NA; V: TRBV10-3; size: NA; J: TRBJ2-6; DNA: TGCACCTCTGGGGCCAACGTCCTGTCCTTC; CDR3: CTSGANVLSF